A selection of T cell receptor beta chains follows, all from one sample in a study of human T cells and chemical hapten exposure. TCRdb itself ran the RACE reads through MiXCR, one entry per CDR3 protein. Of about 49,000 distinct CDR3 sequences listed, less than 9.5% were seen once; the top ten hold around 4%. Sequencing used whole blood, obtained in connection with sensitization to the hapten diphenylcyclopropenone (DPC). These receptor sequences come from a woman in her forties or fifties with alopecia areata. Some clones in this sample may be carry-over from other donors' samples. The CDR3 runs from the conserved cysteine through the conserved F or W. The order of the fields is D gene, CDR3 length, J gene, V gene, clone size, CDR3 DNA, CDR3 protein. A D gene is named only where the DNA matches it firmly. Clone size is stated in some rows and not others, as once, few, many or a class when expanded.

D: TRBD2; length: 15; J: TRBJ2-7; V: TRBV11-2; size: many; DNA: TGTGCCAGCAGCTGGGGGACTAGCGGGACCTACGAGCAGTACTTC; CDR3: CASSWGTSGTYEQYF
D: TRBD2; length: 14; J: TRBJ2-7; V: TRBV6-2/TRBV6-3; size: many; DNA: TGTGCCAGCAGCCTGACTAGCGGAGCCTACGAGCAGTACTTC; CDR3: CASSLTSGAYEQYF
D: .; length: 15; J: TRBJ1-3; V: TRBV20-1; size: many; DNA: TGCAGTGCGAGAGGGGGGGGTTTTTACGGAAACACCATATATTTT; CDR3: CSARGGGFYGNTIYF
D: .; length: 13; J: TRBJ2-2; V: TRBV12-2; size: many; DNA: TGTGCAAGTCGGGAGTCGCTGGCCGGGGAGCTGTTTTTT; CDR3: CASRESLAGELFF
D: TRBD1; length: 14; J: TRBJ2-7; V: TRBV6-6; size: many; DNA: TGTGCCAGCAACACCCGGGACAGGGGTTGGGAGCAGTACTTC; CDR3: CASNTRDRGWEQYF
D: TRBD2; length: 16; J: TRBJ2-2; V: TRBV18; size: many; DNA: TGTGCCAGCTCACCAGTTGGACTAGCGAACACCGGGGAGCTGTTTTTT; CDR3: CASSPVGLANTGELFF
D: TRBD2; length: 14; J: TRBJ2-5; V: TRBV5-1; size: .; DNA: TGCGCCAGCAGCTCGATAGCGGGACAAGAGACCCAGTACTTC; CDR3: CASSSIAGQETQYF
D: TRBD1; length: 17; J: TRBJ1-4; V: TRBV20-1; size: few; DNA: TGCAGTGCCACACCTCAGGGGGCGCAGAGAACTAATGAAAAACTGTTTTTT; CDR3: CSATPQGAQRTNEKLFF
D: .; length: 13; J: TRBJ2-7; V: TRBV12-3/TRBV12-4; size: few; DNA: TGTGCCAGCAGTTTATCAGAGTTGGGTGAGCAGTACTTC; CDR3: CASSLSELGEQYF
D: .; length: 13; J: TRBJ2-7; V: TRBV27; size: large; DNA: TGTGCCAGCAGTTTTCATGGGCTGGGCGAGCAGTACTTC; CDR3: CASSFHGLGEQYF
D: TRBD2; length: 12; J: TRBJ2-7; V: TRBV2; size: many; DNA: TGTGCCAGCAGTCCTGGGGGGGGCGAGCAGTACTTC; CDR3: CASSPGGGEQYF
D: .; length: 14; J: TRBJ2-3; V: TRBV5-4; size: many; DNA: TGTGCCAGCAGGGGAGCGGTTAGCACAGATACGCAGTATTTT; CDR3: CASRGAVSTDTQYF
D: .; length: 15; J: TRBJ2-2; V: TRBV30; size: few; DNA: TGTGCCTGGAGTGCGGGGGAGTGGCCCACCGGGGAGCTGTTTTTT; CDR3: CAWSAGEWPTGELFF
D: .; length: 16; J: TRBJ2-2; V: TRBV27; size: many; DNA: TGTGCCAGCAGTTCATCTTACGGGGCGAACACCGGGGAGCTGTTTTTT; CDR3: CASSSSYGANTGELFF
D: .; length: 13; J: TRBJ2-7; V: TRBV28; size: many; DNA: TGTGCCAGCAGTTACCCGTCGAGCGGGCGGCAGTACTTC; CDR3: CASSYPSSGRQYF
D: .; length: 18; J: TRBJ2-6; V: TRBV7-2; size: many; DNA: TGTGCCAGCAGCTTAGCCGGCAGACTACTCTCTGGGGCCAACGTCCTGACTTTC; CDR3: CASSLAGRLLSGANVLTF